This T cell receptor beta chain was documented in a study of cytomegalovirus exposure and HLA in healthy donors. The CDR3 length is 19 residues. CDR1 is SGHTA and CDR2 is FQGNSA in the germline V gene. V lost 5 bases, J lost 5 bases, and 19 bases stayed unmatched. Vbeta (60) and Jbeta (13) primers were used in the PCR. Repertoires were generated with immunoSEQ multiplex PCR, while TCRdb's copy carries only in-frame clones and drops some. The data hold some 100,000 clones, with 74% observed a single time. The clonotype originates from a woman aged 45-59 years in good health and CMV-seropositive. The J gene is TRBJ1-4, the V gene TRBV7-2; the match to TRBD1 covers 8 bases. The specimen sequenced was PBMCs. The CDR3 DNA reads TGTGCCAGCAGCCCCATAGGGGCCGGCAGGGGGCGAGAAAATGAAAAACTGTTTTTT. It codes for CASSPIGAGRGRENEKLFF.